This entry lists 12 T cell receptor beta chains sequenced from one sample in a study of PD-1 blockade in classical Hodgkin lymphoma. The time point: cycle 4 day 1 (C4D1), after around six weeks of nivolumab. All patients experienced relapse after autologous stem cell transplantation, and brentuximab vedotin exposure was variable. Thawed PBMCs were the source of CD4+ T cells, purified by magnetic negative selection. Sequencing used immunoSEQ multiplex PCR; TCRdb keeps in-frame clones, though not all of them. Found here are some 10,000 clones, around 80% of them singletons; the top ten hold approximately 1.6%. Source: CD4+ T cells from blood, taken before the fourth cycle of nivolumab. Receptors were obtained from a human donor with classical Hodgkin lymphoma.

This chain joins TRBV11-2 and TRBJ1-4; 10 bases map to TRBD1. J gave up 2 bases and V 4 bases, and 1 base lay outside the gene matches. Germline V gene sequence: CDR1 SGHAT, CDR2 FQNNGV. The CDR3 consists of 15 residues. CDR3 coding DNA: TGTGCCAGCAGCTGGACAGGGGGGACTAATGAAAAACTGTTTTTT. Its translation is CASSWTGGTNEKLFF.

The chain has TRBV7-9 and TRBJ2-2, with 7 bases identical to TRBD1. Germline V gene lookup returns CDR1 SEHNR and CDR2 FQNEAQ (reference sequence). V lost 7 bases and J lost 5; bases outside the gene matches: 7. The CDR3 is made up of 14 amino acids. CDR3 amino acids: CASNPTGLTGELFF. The CDR3 region has the DNA TGTGCCAGCAACCCGACAGGGTTAACCGGGGAGCTGTTTTTT.

The chain uses TRBV4-3 and TRBJ2-7; 10 nucleotides align to TRBD1. This CDR3 is built from 14 residues. Germline CDR1 is LGHNA and CDR2 is YSLEER. The junction had 3 bases not matched to a gene; V was cut back by 4 bases and J by 3 bases. Here the CDR3 DNA reads TGCGCCAGCAGCCTAAGGACAGGGGGCTACGAGCAGTACTTC. This encodes CASSLRTGGYEQYF.

The chain has TRBV6-4 and TRBJ1-6; D unclear. V lost 2 bases and J lost 5, with 4 bases in between. The CDR3 sequence is 13 residues long. Germline V gives CDR1 MRHNA, CDR2 SNTAGT. This CDR3 is CASSDRNNSPLHF. DNA of the CDR3: TGTGCCAGCAGTGACAGGAATAATTCACCCCTCCACTTT.

The CDR3 DNA reads TGTGCCAGCAGTATTGGAGGACTGAGCAATCAGCCCCAGCATTTT. It codes for CASSIGGLSNQPQHF. This chain connects TRBV5-4 to TRBJ1-5, with D hard to call. Germline CDR1 SGHNT, CDR2 YYREEE (reference sequence). The CDR3 covers 15 residues. The V and J ends lost 5 bases and 1 base respectively, with 13 bases between them. The full variable domain, in which reference TRBV5-4 and TRBJ1-5 provide the parts outside the CDR3, is ETGVTQSPTHLIKTRGQQVTLRCSSQSGHNTVSWYQQALGQGPQFIFQYYREEENGRGNFPPRFSGLQFPNYSSELNVNALELDDSALYLCASSIGGLSNQPQHFGDGTRLSIL.

Worth noting for this clone: One end of the junction does not line up with germline, which may come from a read error. This sequence joins TRBV7-7 and TRBJ2-5, with D possibly called TRBD1 or TRBD2 (5 bases each). Germline CDR1 is SSHAT and CDR2 is FNYEAQ (reference sequence). The CDR3 consists of 14 residues. CDR3: CASSGQSPAGTQYF. DNA for the CDR3: TGTGCTAGCAGCGGACAAAGCCCCGCTGGGACCCAGTACTTC.

J is TRBJ2-7 and V is TRBV6-1; 12 bases line up with TRBD1. The germline V gene has CDR1 MNHNS and CDR2 SASEGT. The CDR3 length is 16 residues. V was pared by 4 bases and J by 4 bases, with 8 bases of the junction left unmatched. This CDR3 reads CASSVLPGQGAYEQYF. Here the CDR3 DNA reads TGTGCCAGCAGTGTTTTACCGGGACAGGGGGCGTACGAGCAGTACTTC.

In its sample, this clone was seen once. CDR3: CASSLSWTDYNEQFF. CDR3 nucleotides: TGTGCCAGCAGCTTATCCTGGACAGACTACAATGAGCAGTTCTTC. The chain employs TRBV11-3 and TRBJ2-1; tentatively, D is TRBD1 (6 bases). The germline CDR1 and CDR2 sequences are SGHNT and YENEEA. V lost 2 bases and J 3 bases, leaving 11 bases between the germline ends. The CDR3 has 15 amino acids.

This clone was seen only once. The V gene is TRBV11-2, the J gene TRBJ1-1; possible D gene TRBD1, 5 bases. The length of the CDR3 is 13 residues. Germline CDR1 SGHAT, CDR2 FQNNGV. Trimming took 5 bases from V and 11 from J, leaving 18 bases between them. CDR3 amino acids: CASSQDGASGAFF. The DNA of the CDR3 is TGTGCCAGCAGCCAAGACGGGGCCTCGGGGGCTTTCTTT.

This rearrangement joins TRBV11-2 to TRBJ1-3; D gene ambiguous. Germline CDR1 reads SGHAT; CDR2 reads FQNNGV. This CDR3 comprises 14 residues. V was trimmed by 4 bases and J by 1 base, leaving 8 bases between them. The CDR3 reads CASSSFWSGNTIYF. CDR3 coding DNA: TGTGCCAGCAGCTCGTTCTGGTCTGGAAACACCATATATTTT.

The chain recombines TRBV14 with TRBJ1-2; no clear D gene. CDR3 length: 13 amino acids. Per germline, CDR1 SGHDN and CDR2 FVKESK. Trimming cost V 4 bases and J 4 bases, with 10 bases left between them. CDR3 loop: CASSLGRSYGYTF. In DNA, the CDR3 is TGTGCCAGCAGCCTTGGACGGAGCTATGGCTACACCTTC.

The chain has TRBV28 and TRBJ2-5; no reliable D call. This CDR3 region has 15 residues. The germline V gene has CDR1 MDHEN and CDR2 SYDVKM. V shed 6 bases and J shed 4 bases, with 18 bases lying between them. This chain's CDR3 is CASRSGDIRGETQYF. For the CDR3, the DNA is TGTGCCAGCAGATCCGGAGATATCCGAGGAGAGACCCAGTACTTC.